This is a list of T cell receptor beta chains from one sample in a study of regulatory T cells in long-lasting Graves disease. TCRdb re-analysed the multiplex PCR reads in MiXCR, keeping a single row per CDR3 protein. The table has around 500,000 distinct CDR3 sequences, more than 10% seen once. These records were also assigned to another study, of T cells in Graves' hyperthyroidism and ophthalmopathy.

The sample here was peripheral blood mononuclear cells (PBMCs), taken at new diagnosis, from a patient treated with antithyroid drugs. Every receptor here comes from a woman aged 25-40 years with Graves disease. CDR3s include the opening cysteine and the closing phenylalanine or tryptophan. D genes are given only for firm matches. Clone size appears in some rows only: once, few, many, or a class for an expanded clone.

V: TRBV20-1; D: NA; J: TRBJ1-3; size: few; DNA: TGCAGTGCTACACAGGGATTCTCTGGAAACACCATATATTTT; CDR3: CSATQGFSGNTIYF
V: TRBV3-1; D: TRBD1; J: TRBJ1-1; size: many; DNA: TGTGCCAGCAGCCAAGATGGGGCGGGACAGGGGGCTGAAGCTTTCTTT; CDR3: CASSQDGAGQGAEAFF
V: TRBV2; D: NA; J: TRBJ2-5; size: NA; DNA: TGTGCCAGCCTAGGATCAACTTGGGCCCAGTACTTC; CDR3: CASLGSTWAQYF
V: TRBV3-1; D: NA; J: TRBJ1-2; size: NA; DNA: TGTGCCAGCAGCCGAGTGGTGGGAGGAGACGGCTACACCTTC; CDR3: CASSRVVGGDGYTF
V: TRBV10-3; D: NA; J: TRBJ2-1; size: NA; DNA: TGTGCCAGTTGTGACGCCTACAATGAGCAGTTCTTC; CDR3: CASCDAYNEQFF
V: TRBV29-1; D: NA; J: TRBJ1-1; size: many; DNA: TGCAGCGTCATAGGGAGCCAGTTCACTGAAGCTTTCTTT; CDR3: CSVIGSQFTEAFF
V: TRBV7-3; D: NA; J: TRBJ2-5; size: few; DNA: TGTGCCAGCAGCTTAAATGGGGACCAAGAGACCCAGTACTTC; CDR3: CASSLNGDQETQYF
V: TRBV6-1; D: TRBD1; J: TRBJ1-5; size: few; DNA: TGTGCCAGCAGAGAGACAGGGGGGTTCGGCAATCAGCCCCGGCATTTT; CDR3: CASRETGGFGNQPRHF
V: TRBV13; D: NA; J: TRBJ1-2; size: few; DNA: TGTGCCAGCAGCCCCCGACAGCTCCTTATCTATGGCTACACCTTC; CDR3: CASSPRQLLIYGYTF
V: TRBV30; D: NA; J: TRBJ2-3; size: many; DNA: TGTGCCTGGAGTCGGACAACGCAGTATTTT; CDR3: CAWSRTTQYF
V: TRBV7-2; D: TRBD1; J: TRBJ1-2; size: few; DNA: TGTGCCAGCAGCCAGAGGGGACAGGGTGGAAGAGGCTACACCTTC; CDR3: CASSQRGQGGRGYTF
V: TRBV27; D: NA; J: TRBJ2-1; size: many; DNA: TGTGCCAGCAGTTTATATGCCGGAGGGCCCCCTTCCTACAATGAGCAGTTCTTC; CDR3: CASSLYAGGPPSYNEQFF
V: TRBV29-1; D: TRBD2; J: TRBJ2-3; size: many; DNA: TGCAGCGTTGATCGTGGACTAGCGGGAGATACGCAGTATTTT; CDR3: CSVDRGLAGDTQYF
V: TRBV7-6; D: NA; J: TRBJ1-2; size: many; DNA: TGTGCCAGCAGCGCCCTAACAGTTCGGAATCTATACGATGGCTACACCTTC; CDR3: CASSALTVRNLYDGYTF
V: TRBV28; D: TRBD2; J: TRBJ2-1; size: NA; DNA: TGTGCCAGCAGACCCTCCGGACTAGTGTCCAATGAGCAGCTCTTC; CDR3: CASRPSGLVSNEQLF
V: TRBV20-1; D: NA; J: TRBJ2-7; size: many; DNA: TGCAGTGCTAGAGATTTTTCCGGGTCCTCCTACGAGCAGTACTTC; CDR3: CSARDFSGSSYEQYF
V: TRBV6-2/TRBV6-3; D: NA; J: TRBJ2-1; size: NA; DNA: TGTGCCAGCAGTCTACGCAACTACAATGAGCAGTTCTTC; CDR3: CASSLRNYNEQFF
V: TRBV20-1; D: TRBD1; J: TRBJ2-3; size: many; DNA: TGCAGTGCCAGGGGGCTCGCGACAGATACGCAGTATTTT; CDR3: CSARGLATDTQYF
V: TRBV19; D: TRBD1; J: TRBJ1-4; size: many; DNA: TGTGCCAGTAGGCTGCCGGGACAGGCAGAAACGGGTGAAAAACTGTTTTTT; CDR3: CASRLPGQAETGEKLFF
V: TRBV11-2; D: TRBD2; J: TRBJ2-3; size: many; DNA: TGTGCCAGCAGCTCATGGGGGCTAGCGGGTACCCTCGAGGGGACAGATACGCAGTATTTT; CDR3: CASSSWGLAGTLEGTDTQYF
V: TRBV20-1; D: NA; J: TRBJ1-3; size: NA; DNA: TGCAGTGCTGGAGATATGGAACCTGGAAACACCATATATTTT; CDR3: CSAGDMEPGNTIYF
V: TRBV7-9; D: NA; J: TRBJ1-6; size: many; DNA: TGTGCCAACCTCCGTGGCAGGAATAATTCACCCCTCCACTTT; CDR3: CANLRGRNNSPLHF
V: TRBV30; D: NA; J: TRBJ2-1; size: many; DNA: TGTGCCTGGAGTGCAGGGACAAGGCAGTTCTTC; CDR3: CAWSAGTRQFF
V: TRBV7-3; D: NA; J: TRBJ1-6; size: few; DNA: TGTGCCAACGGACAGCAAGCCTCCTATAATTCACCCCTCCACTTT; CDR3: CANGQQASYNSPLHF
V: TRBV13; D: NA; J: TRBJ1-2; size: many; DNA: TGTGCCAGCAGCTTTCTCCCGGACACCTCCTATGGCTACACCTTC; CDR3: CASSFLPDTSYGYTF